This T cell receptor beta chain came from a study of cytomegalovirus exposure and HLA in healthy donors (dated by TCRdb to 2016 to 2017). In the study overall: According to an earlier analysis of 587 of the donors, about 190 million T cells yielded roughly 110 million unique TCR beta sequences and around 300 Gb of sequence data. Typing coverage differed by locus: A, B, C, DRB1 and DQB1 were typed in roughly 629-630 donors, DQA1 in 500 to 550, DPA1 in roughly 590, and DPB1 in 450 to 490. In an earlier analysis of a few hundred of the donors, high-throughput TCR beta sequencing was used to judge whether each TCR beta V gene segment behaved as functional or pseudogenic. Along with the approximately 700-subject first cohort, a separate validation cohort of about 110 different subjects was used. Roughly five DR-DQ haplotypes were handled as single units for association and clustering because linkage in the cohort was strong. Rather than using new phenotypic data, the later analysis identified candidate immune exposures from TCR beta sequences and from how often those sequences occurred across donors. Donor age, sex, ethnicity and CMV serostatus were compiled together with the repertoire data. Both class I and class II loci were covered by HLA typing, at four-digit resolution. Genome-wide SNP genotypes for about 55% of the roughly 670 donors were used in a later genetic analysis, which treated that subset as a discovery cohort. A later analysis re-analyzed previously published TCR beta repertoires from 600 to 850 donors and added high-resolution HLA genotyping to study TCR occurrence patterns. The study profiled the T cell repertoires of under 700 subjects by immunosequencing and related them to cytomegalovirus serostatus. An early release that covered about 600 HLA-typed donors contained about 300 gigabases of sequencing data and tens of millions of unique TCR sequences. Of the roughly 410 genotyped donors, over 80% were placed in the genetic ancestry cluster associated with self-reported Caucasian donors. The study aimed to test whether signatures of past pathogen exposure could be identified by cataloging public T cell receptors. Among under 450 genotyped donors of the cohort, an average of about 240,000 unique TCR beta nucleotide sequences were sequenced per donor, around 20% of them non-productive. To predict cytomegalovirus infection status, the study brought together high-throughput TCR immunosequencing, statistical association of individual TCRs with disease status, and machine learning. Every repertoire in the discovery cohort had been generated on one and the same sequencing platform. What the research found in general, with its limitations: In a later analysis, more than 15,000 TCR beta sequences were associated with specific HLA alleles at a false discovery rate of 0.05. In a later analysis, most CMV-associated TCR beta chains were found to appear HLA-restricted, with HLA associations seemingly driven largely by CMV exposure. For the cohort, immune exposure information was limited to CMV serostatus. Roughly uniform sequencing depth across donors was assumed in presence/absence analyses, although this assumption may not hold. The classifier was reported to diagnose cytomegalovirus status with high specificity and sensitivity in both the original cohort and the validation cohort. A later analysis found that TCR association rates varied across HLA loci, with DRB1 alleles showing the most associated TCRs and HLA-C alleles the fewest. When HLA alleles, especially DR and DQ, strongly co-occurred, attributing TCR associations to individual alleles was difficult. In a later analysis, HLA-associated TCR beta chains showed more clonal expansion and lower generation probabilities than non-associated chains that were equally common. Because some donors lacked HLA typing at each locus, the association tests relied only on the typed subset. In vitro tests confirmed that a few of the cytomegalovirus-associated TCR beta chains recognize cytomegalovirus antigens. In this cohort, only TCR beta chains were sequenced, and detectable features were limited by the absence of alpha or paired-chain data. In a later genetic analysis, a missense DCLRE1C variant was associated with V-gene and J-gene trimming of TCR beta chains, and the association was replicated in an independent cohort. According to a later genetic analysis, donors in an Asian-associated ancestry cluster had fewer N-insertions in productive TCRs than the approximately 710-donor mean. A further reported finding was that TCR beta sequences accurately predicted the HLA-A and HLA-B alleles for most subjects in the first cohort. In a later analysis, several top co-occurrence clusters were reported to appear linked to parvovirus B19, influenza, CMV and Epstein-Barr virus. A cluster of highly shared sequence variants was judged likely to be a technical artifact of the sequencing pipeline. Seventeen rarely observed V segments, including chromosome 9 orphons, were excluded from the earlier analysis of 550 to 700 of the donors because counts were too low. Correlated functional status among segregating V segments might be attributable to linkage disequilibrium, but an unknown experimental factor could not be ruled out. It was suggested by the authors that the approach could potentially be generalized to other disease states and immunological phenotypes. Broadly in line with IMGT annotations, most TCR beta V segments showed up in productive rearrangements about 87% or about 30% of the time in an earlier analysis of 587 of the donors. While some public TCRs were present in many individuals, most TCR sequences turned up only very rarely across donors. A total of fewer than 200 TCR beta chains were listed by the study as associated with cytomegalovirus.

The receptor library was made with the immunoSEQ multiplex PCR assay. For the multiplex PCR, a mixture combining 60 forward primers for TCR Vbeta segments and 13 reverse primers for TCR Jbeta segments was used. A multiplex PCR assay on genomic DNA amplified the CDR3 region of rearranged TCR beta genes. The amplified TCR beta libraries were sequenced on the Illumina HiSeq System as 87-base-pair reads. The source study handled its data this way. In a later analysis, some 80 million unique TCR beta chains were counted across the 500 to 850 repertoires, and approximately 11 million of these chains were shared by at least two donors. A nearest-neighbor algorithm error-corrected the raw reads and collapsed the reads into unique sequences, merging closely related sequences to remove PCR and sequencing errors. CDR3 sequences were aligned to IMGT reference sequences to assign V, D and J gene segments. For a sequence to be retained, a match of at least six nucleotides to both a V gene segment and a J gene segment was required. Rearrangements were called productive when the CDR3 lacked stop codons and stayed in frame with V and J; all others were non-productive. Following IMGT convention, CDR3 was defined as the stretch from the second conserved V-encoded cysteine up to the conserved J-encoded phenylalanine. The earlier analysis of about 560 of the donors excluded any sequence lacking an unambiguous match to a single V gene segment. In an earlier analysis of almost 600 of the donors, a V segment was called functional when productive rearrangements were above 56.7%, and segregating when the standard deviation between donors exceeded 5%. To diagnose cytomegalovirus status from the catalog of TCR beta chain sequences, a statistical classification framework was built. V and J gene assignment, in a later analysis, came from comparing TCR nucleotide sequences with IMGT/GENE-DB human TR gene sequences. A later analysis assigned CDR3 sequences and most-parsimonious VDJ recombination scenarios with the TCRdist pipeline. In a later analysis, every TCR beta chain was defined by the combination of its CDR3 amino acid sequence and its V-gene family, and reads without a unique V-gene family were dropped. A later analysis removed 592 highly shared, low-generation-probability nucleotide sequences to deal with suspected cross-contamination and a sequencing artifact. A later analysis calculated a clonal expansion index for each public chain from normalized within-repertoire ranks of inferred template counts. In a later analysis, generation probabilities were computed with a VDJ recombination model fitted to out-of-frame rearrangements, and the resulting probabilities were checked against IGoR. Hypergeometric tests were used in a later analysis to score TCR-TCR, TCR-HLA and TCR-CMV co-occurrence, with a repertoire-size bias correction applied to the TCR pairs. To estimate false discovery rates, a later analysis permuted the HLA or CMV assignments 20 times. A later analysis grouped co-occurring TCRs with DBSCAN, adding TCRdist sequence similarity when clustering within HLA-allele-positive subsets. For co-occurrence clustering, repertoires with fewer than 30,000 or more than 120,000 public chains were excluded, along with roughly 5 repertoires with anomalous nucleotide sharing. Here the immuneACCESS table is served through TCRdb, limited to in-frame sequences with V and J called. Missing clones are a known gap in these copies; in checked studies unresolved V genes cover under half, and the rest lacks a known reason. V, J and clone size are those of that table, while D and trimming were read from the DNA. For this sample the table gives roughly 200,000 clones, of which 70% to 80% were detected only once. The ten biggest clones cover 1.5% to 2% of the sample.

Points on this clone: This clone's antigen is unknown. The record has no base qualities; no much larger clone is one base away.

In total, just over 650 healthy bone marrow donors made up the cohort. Cohort members were all nominally healthy when sampled, although unrecorded immune exposures were likely present. The donor was CMV seronegative and was included in the group of over 300 seronegative cohort members. A peripheral blood sample was collected from each donor, and TCR beta sequencing was performed on peripheral blood mononuclear cells. Genomic DNA was extracted from the blood cell samples with the Qiagen DNeasy Blood Extraction Kit. Material for sequencing was PBMCs. The origin of this receptor is a man younger than 40 in good health and CMV-seronegative.

In nucleotide form, the sequence is TGCAGCGTTCAAGGCCGAGCGGGAGGGCCCTACGAGCAGTACTTC. This codes for CSVQGRAGGPYEQYF. The rearranged segments are TRBV29-1 and TRBJ2-7; 10 middle bases align to TRBD2. V is trimmed back by 5 bases and J by 2 bases, and the junction contains 9 bases that no gene match accounts for. CDR1 and CDR2 (SQVTM, ANQGSEA) derive from the germline V gene. Including cysteine and phenylalanine, the CDR3 has 15 amino acids. Kept here is only the CDR3 DNA, which spans 45 bases and is read in frame from base 1.